These T cell receptor beta chains were read from a single sample in a study of blood T cells in healthy people across ages. MiXCR was run by TCRdb on the 5' RACE reads, yielding one entry per CDR3 protein. The sample includes approximately 810,000 distinct CDR3 sequences, 29% of them seen just once. What was sequenced was blood. These receptors all stem from an elderly woman in good health. Both conserved end residues are part of each CDR3. Each record gives: CDR3 length, clone size, V gene, CDR3 protein. Only part of the rows carry a size: once, few, many, or a class if the clone is expanded.

CDR3 length: 14; clone size: many; V gene: TRBV11-2; CDR3 protein: CASSTQGTQETQYF
CDR3 length: 16; clone size: many; V gene: TRBV6-5; CDR3 protein: CASSYHGTRGYGEQFF
CDR3 length: 15; clone size: -; V gene: TRBV11-2; CDR3 protein: CASSIPGTGELAQYF
CDR3 length: 11; clone size: -; V gene: TRBV24-1; CDR3 protein: CATSAPDGYTF
CDR3 length: 15; clone size: many; V gene: TRBV6-2/TRBV6-3; CDR3 protein: CASSLAGAGNQPQHF
CDR3 length: 12; clone size: many; V gene: TRBV20-1; CDR3 protein: CSAKRNSYGYTF
CDR3 length: 16; clone size: -; V gene: TRBV6-5; CDR3 protein: CASSYPGTGYDYGYTF
CDR3 length: 13; clone size: many; V gene: TRBV6-2/TRBV6-3; CDR3 protein: CASRRSDLNGYTF
CDR3 length: 15; clone size: -; V gene: TRBV7-2; CDR3 protein: CASSLSGNSNQPRHF
CDR3 length: 13; clone size: -; V gene: TRBV19; CDR3 protein: CASTLATNYGYTF
CDR3 length: 14; clone size: many; V gene: TRBV2; CDR3 protein: CASISSQNYNEQFF
CDR3 length: 16; clone size: few; V gene: TRBV9; CDR3 protein: CASSAHGGGAGYGYTF
CDR3 length: 13; clone size: few; V gene: TRBV2; CDR3 protein: CAGMIGLAGLQYF
CDR3 length: 13; clone size: -; V gene: TRBV4-2; CDR3 protein: CASRPTGDYGYTF
CDR3 length: 12; clone size: few; V gene: TRBV6-1; CDR3 protein: CASRQLGDTQYF
CDR3 length: 16; clone size: -; V gene: TRBV20-1; CDR3 protein: CSARPASGGMNNEQFF
CDR3 length: 16; clone size: many; V gene: TRBV24-1; CDR3 protein: CATSDFYSGRTGELFF
CDR3 length: 14; clone size: many; V gene: TRBV4-1; CDR3 protein: CASSQGTQQETQYF
CDR3 length: 14; clone size: -; V gene: TRBV7-9; CDR3 protein: CSSSLGQGALTQHF
CDR3 length: 15; clone size: many; V gene: TRBV7-2; CDR3 protein: CASSLQRGGSYEQYF
CDR3 length: 16; clone size: many; V gene: TRBV4-3; CDR3 protein: CASSQELAGGQETQYF
CDR3 length: 12; clone size: -; V gene: TRBV30; CDR3 protein: CAWSLGEGGYTF
CDR3 length: 16; clone size: -; V gene: TRBV4-2; CDR3 protein: CASSQQGGHGTDTQYF
CDR3 length: 13; clone size: many; V gene: TRBV7-8; CDR3 protein: CASSFSDRYEQYF
CDR3 length: 16; clone size: -; V gene: TRBV7-2; CDR3 protein: CYGSSLGLFQADTQYF
CDR3 length: 16; clone size: -; V gene: TRBV28; CDR3 protein: CASSLFSRRGGQPQHF
CDR3 length: 14; clone size: many; V gene: TRBV20-1; CDR3 protein: CSAPAGGVGNEQFF
CDR3 length: 13; clone size: many; V gene: TRBV6-1; CDR3 protein: CASTRGNTDTQYF
CDR3 length: 16; clone size: few; V gene: TRBV12-3/TRBV12-4; CDR3 protein: CASSQLTGGGWNTIYF
CDR3 length: 15; clone size: many; V gene: TRBV4-3; CDR3 protein: CASSQGVGLDQPQHF
CDR3 length: 14; clone size: -; V gene: TRBV21-1; CDR3 protein: CASSETASYNEQFF
CDR3 length: 14; clone size: -; V gene: TRBV6-1; CDR3 protein: CASSERFSQETQYF
CDR3 length: 16; clone size: few; V gene: TRBV11-1; CDR3 protein: CASSPWTANIKNIQYF
CDR3 length: 16; clone size: -; V gene: TRBV7-2; CDR3 protein: CASSYMTRDTLHGYTF
CDR3 length: 14; clone size: -; V gene: TRBV6-2/TRBV6-3; CDR3 protein: CASRPGGSGNTIYF
CDR3 length: 13; clone size: many; V gene: TRBV7-2; CDR3 protein: CASSVSLNSPLHF
CDR3 length: 15; clone size: many; V gene: TRBV7-9; CDR3 protein: CASSPRDRSYNEQFF
CDR3 length: 15; clone size: -; V gene: TRBV11-2; CDR3 protein: CASSLGRAGLNEQYF
CDR3 length: 14; clone size: many; V gene: TRBV7-2; CDR3 protein: CASSLGLASDTQYF
CDR3 length: 18; clone size: many; V gene: TRBV6-5; CDR3 protein: CASSYSIMSGGSITEAFF
CDR3 length: 14; clone size: many; V gene: TRBV20-1; CDR3 protein: CSARALGTTNEQFF
CDR3 length: 15; clone size: few; V gene: TRBV4-2; CDR3 protein: CASSQAWGQEDEQYF
CDR3 length: 16; clone size: -; V gene: TRBV7-2; CDR3 protein: CASSLIRGSNQVTQYF
CDR3 length: 20; clone size: few; V gene: TRBV18; CDR3 protein: CASSPLRDRGRVSGANVLTF
CDR3 length: 19; clone size: many; V gene: TRBV4-3; CDR3 protein: CASSQYISRDTPGGSPLHF
CDR3 length: 15; clone size: few; V gene: TRBV7-2; CDR3 protein: CASSGPGQGKGSLHF
CDR3 length: 14; clone size: -; V gene: TRBV11-3; CDR3 protein: CASRPGVGTDTQYF